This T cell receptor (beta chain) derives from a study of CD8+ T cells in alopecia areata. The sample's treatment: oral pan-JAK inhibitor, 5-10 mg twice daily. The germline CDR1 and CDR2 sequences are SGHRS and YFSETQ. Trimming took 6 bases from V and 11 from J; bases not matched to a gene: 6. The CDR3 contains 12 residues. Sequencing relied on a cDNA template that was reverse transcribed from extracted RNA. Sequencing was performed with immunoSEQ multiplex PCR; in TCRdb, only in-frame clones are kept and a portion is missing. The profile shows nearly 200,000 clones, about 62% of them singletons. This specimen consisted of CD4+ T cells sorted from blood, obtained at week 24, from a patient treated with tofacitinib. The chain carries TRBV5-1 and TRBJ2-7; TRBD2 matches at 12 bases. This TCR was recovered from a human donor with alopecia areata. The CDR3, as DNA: TGCGCCAGCACCCTAGCGGGGGGGCCAGAGTACTTC. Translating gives CASTLAGGPEYF. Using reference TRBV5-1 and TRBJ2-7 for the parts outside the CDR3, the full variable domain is KAGVTQTPRYLIKTRGQQVTLSCSPISGHRSVSWYQQTPGQGLQFLFEYFSETQRNKGNFPGRFSGRQFSNSRSEMNVSTLELGDSALYLCASTLAGGPEYFGPGTRLTVT.